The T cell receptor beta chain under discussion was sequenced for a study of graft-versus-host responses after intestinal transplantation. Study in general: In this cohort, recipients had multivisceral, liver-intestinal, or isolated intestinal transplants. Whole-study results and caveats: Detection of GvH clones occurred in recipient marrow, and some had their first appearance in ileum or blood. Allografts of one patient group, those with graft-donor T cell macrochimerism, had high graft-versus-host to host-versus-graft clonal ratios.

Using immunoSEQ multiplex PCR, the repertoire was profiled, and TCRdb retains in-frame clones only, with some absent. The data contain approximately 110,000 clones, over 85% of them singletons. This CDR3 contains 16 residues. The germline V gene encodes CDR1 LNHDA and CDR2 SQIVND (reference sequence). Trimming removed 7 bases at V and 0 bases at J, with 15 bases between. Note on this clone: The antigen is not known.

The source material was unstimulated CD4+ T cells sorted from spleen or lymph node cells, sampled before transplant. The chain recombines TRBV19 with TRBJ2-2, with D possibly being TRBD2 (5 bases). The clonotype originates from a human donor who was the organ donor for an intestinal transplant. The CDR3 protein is CASTVRGYTNTGELFF. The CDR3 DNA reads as TGTGCCAGTACCGTACGAGGGTATACGAACACCGGGGAGCTGTTTTTT.